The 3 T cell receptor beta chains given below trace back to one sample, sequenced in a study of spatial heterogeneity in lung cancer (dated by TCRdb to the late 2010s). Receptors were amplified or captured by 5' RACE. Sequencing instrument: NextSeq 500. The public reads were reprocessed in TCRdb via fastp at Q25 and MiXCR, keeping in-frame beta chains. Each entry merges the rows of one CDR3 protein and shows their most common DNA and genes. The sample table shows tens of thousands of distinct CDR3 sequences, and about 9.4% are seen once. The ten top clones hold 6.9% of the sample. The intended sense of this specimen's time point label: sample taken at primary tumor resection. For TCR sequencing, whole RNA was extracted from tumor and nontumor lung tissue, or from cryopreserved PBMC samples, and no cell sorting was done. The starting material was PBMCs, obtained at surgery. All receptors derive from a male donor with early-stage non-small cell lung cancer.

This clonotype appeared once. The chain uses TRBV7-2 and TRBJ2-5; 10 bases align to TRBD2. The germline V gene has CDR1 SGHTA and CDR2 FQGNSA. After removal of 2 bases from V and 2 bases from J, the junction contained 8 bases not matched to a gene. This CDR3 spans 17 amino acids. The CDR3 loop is CASSLRLAGFLQETQYF. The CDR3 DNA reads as TGTGCCAGCAGCTTACGACTAGCGGGTTTCCTTCAAGAGACCCAGTACTTC.

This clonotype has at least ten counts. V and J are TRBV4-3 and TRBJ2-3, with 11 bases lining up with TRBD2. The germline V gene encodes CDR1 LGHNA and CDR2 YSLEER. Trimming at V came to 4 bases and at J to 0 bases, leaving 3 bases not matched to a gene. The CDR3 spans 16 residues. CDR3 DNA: TGCGCCAGCAGCCCGGGACTAGCGGTTAGCACAGATACGCAGTATTTT. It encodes CASSPGLAVSTDTQYF.

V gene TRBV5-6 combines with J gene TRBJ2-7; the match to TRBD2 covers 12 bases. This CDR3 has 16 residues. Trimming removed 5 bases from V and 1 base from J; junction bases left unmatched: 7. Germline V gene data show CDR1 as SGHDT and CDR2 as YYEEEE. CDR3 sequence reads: CASSRGLAGTSYEQYF. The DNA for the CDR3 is TGTGCCAGCAGTCGAGGACTAGCGGGGACTTCCTACGAGCAGTACTTC.